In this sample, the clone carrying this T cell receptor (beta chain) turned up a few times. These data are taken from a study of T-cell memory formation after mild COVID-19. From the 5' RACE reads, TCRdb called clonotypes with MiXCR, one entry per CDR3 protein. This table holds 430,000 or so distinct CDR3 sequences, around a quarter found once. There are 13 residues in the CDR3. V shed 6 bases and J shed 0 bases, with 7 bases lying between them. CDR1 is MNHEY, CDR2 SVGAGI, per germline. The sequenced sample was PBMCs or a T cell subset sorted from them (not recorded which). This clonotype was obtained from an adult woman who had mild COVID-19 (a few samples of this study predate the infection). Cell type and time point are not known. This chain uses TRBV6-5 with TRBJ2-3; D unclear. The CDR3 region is CASRIPSTDTQYF. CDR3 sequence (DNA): TGTGCCAGCAGGATTCCTAGCACAGATACGCAGTATTTT.